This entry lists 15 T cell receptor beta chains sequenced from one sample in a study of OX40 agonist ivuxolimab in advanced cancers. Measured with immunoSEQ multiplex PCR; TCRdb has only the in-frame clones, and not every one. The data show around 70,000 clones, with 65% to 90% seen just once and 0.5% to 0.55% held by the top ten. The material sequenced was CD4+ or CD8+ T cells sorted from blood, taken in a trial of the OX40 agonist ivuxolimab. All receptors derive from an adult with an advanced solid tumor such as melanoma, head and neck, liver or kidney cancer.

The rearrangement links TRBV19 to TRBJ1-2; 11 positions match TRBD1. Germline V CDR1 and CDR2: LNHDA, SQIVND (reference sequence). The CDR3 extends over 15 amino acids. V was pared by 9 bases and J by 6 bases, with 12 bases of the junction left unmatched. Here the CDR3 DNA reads TGTGCCAGCGCCAGGACAGGGGGCTTTGAGGATGGCTACACCTTC. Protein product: CASARTGGFEDGYTF. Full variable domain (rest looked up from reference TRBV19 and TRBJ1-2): DGGITQSPKYLFRKEGQNVTLSCEQNLNHDAMYWYRQDPGQGLRLIYYSQIVNDFQKGDIAEGYSVSREKKESFPLTVTSAQKNPTAFYLCASARTGGFEDGYTFGSGTRLTVV.

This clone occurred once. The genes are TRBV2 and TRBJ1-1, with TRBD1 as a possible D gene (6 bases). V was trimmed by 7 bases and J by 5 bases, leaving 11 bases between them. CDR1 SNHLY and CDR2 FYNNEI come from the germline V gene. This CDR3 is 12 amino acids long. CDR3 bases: TGTGCCAGCACCTCAACAGGGACTGAAGCTTTCTTT. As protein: CASTSTGTEAFF.

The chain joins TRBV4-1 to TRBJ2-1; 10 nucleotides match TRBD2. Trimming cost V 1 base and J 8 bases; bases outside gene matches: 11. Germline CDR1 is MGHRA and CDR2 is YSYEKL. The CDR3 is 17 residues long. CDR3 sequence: CASSQGLLAGPLDEQFF. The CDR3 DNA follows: TGCGCCAGCAGCCAAGGGCTACTAGCGGGACCTCTGGATGAGCAGTTCTTC.

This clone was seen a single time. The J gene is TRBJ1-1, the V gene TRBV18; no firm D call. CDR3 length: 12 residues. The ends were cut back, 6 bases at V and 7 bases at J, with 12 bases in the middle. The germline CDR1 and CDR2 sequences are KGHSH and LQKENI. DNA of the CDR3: TGTGCCAGCTCCCAATCACGGAATGAAGCTTTCTTT. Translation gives CASSQSRNEAFF.

DNA of the CDR3: TGTGCCAGCAGTCTATCCACAGGGGGCATGGAGACCCAGTACTTC. Protein sequence: CASSLSTGGMETQYF. V gene TRBV6-6 combines with J gene TRBJ2-5; 9 bases fit TRBD1. Germline trimming cut 5 bases from V and 5 bases from J; bases unmatched to any gene: 9. The V gene's germline CDR1 is MNHNY and CDR2 SVGAGI (reference sequence). This CDR3 contains 15 residues.

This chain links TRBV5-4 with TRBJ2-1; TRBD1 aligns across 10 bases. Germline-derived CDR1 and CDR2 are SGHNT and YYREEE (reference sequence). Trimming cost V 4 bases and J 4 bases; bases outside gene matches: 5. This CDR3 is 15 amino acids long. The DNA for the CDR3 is TGTGCCAGCAGCGGACCGGGACAGGGGTACAATGAGCAGTTCTTC. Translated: CASSGPGQGYNEQFF.

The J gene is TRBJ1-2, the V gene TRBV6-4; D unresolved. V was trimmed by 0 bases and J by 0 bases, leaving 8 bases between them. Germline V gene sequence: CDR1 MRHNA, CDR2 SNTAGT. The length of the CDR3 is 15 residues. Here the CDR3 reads CASSDSRRANYGYTF. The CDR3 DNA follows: TGTGCCAGCAGTGACTCAAGGAGGGCTAACTATGGCTACACCTTC.

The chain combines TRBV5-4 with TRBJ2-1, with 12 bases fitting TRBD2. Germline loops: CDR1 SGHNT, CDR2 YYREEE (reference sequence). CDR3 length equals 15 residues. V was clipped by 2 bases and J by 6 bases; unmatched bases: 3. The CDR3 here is CASSFRLAGVNEQFF. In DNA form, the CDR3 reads TGTGCCAGCAGCTTTAGACTAGCGGGGGTCAATGAGCAGTTCTTC.

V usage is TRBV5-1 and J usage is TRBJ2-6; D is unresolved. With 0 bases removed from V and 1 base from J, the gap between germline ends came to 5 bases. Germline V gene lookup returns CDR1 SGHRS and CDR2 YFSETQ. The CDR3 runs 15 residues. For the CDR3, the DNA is TGCGCCAGCAGCTTGGAGGTTTCTGGGGCCAACGTCCTGACTTTC. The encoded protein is CASSLEVSGANVLTF.

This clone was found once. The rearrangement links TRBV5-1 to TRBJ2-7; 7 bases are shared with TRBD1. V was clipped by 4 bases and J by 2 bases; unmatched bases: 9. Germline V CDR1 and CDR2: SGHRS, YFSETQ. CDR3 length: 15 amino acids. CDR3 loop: CASSQSGTDPYEQYF. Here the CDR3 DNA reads TGCGCCAGCAGCCAATCCGGGACAGACCCCTACGAGCAGTACTTC. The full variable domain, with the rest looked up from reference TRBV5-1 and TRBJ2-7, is KAGVTQTPRYLIKTRGQQVTLSCSPISGHRSVSWYQQTPGQGLQFLFEYFSETQRNKGNFPGRFSGRQFSNSRSEMNVSTLELGDSALYLCASSQSGTDPYEQYFGPGTRLTVT.

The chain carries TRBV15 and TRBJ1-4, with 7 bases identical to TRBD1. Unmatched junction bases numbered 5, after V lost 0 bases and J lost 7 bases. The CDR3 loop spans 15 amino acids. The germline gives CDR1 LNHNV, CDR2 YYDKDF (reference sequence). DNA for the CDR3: TGTGCCACCAGCAGAGATAGACAGGGTGGTGAAAAACTGTTTTTT. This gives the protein CATSRDRQGGEKLFF. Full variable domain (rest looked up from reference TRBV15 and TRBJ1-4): DAMVIQNPRYQVTQFGKPVTLSCSQTLNHNVMYWYQQKSSQAPKLLFHYYDKDFNNEADTPDNFQSRRPNTSFCFLDIRSPGLGDTAMYLCATSRDRQGGEKLFFGSGTQLSVL.

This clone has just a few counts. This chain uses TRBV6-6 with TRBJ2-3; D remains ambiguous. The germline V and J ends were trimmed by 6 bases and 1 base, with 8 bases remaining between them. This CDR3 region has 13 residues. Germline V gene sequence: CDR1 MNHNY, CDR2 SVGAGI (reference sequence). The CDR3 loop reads CASRVGGTDTQYF. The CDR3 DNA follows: TGTGCCAGCAGAGTAGGAGGCACAGATACGCAGTATTTT.

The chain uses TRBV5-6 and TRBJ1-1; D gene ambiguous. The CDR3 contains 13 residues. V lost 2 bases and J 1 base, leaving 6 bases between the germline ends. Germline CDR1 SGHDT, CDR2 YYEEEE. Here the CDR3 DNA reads TGTGCCAGCAGCTTAATACGGAACACTGAAGCTTTCTTT. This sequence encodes CASSLIRNTEAFF.

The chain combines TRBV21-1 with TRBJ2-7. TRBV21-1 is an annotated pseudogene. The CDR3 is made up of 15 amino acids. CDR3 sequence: CASSKVGVPTYEQYF. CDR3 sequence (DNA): TGTGCCAGCAGCAAAGTGGGGGTTCCAACCTACGAGCAGTACTTC.

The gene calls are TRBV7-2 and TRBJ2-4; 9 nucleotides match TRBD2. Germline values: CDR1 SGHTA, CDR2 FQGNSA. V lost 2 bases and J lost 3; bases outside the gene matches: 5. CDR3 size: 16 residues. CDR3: CASSLRASGVKNIQYF. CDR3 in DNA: TGTGCCAGCAGCTTAAGGGCTAGCGGGGTCAAAAACATTCAGTACTTC.